The present T cell receptor (beta chain) was sequenced within a study of blood T cell repertoires in COVID-19. At the level of the study: Two negative PCRs, clearance, or symptom resolution characterized the recovered Cohort 3 donors. Both acute and convalescent COVID-19 samples were obtained from the United States, Italy and Spain.

This table comes from immunoSEQ multiplex PCR, and its TCRdb copy is limited to in-frame clones, with some not included. The repertoire holds fewer than 250,000 clones, with roughly 91% as singletons. Ages ranged from roughly 18 to 100 years, with residence in about 23 US areas. This clonotype was obtained from a man aged 25 to 45 in a cohort exposed to, infected with or recovered from COVID-19 (not recorded which). The sequenced sample was PBMCs or T cells enriched from blood (not recorded which).

CDR3 sequence reads: CSARRDMNTEAFF. The DNA of the CDR3 is TGCAGCGCCCGCCGGGACATGAACACTGAAGCTTTCTTT. The genes are TRBV29-1 and TRBJ1-1; weak D call: TRBD1 (6 bases). Germline V gene data show CDR1 as SQVTM and CDR2 as ANQGSEA. This CDR3 contains 13 residues. V lost 7 bases, J lost 0 bases, and 12 bases lay in between.